A single sample gave rise to the 27 T cell receptor beta chains below, sequenced in a study of T cell changes during pregnancy in multiple sclerosis. Clones were read by immunoSEQ multiplex PCR, and TCRdb kept only the in-frame ones, dropping some. The sample has under 70,000 clones, 91% seen once. Source: peripheral blood, taken in the third trimester of pregnancy. These receptors were taken from a female donor in good health, enrolled as a control in a pregnancy study.

The chain is built from TRBV12-5 and TRBJ2-5, with D perhaps matching TRBD1 (6 bases). Trimming took off 3 bases at V and 4 bases at J, with 12 bases between the two ends. The CDR3 sequence is 14 residues long. Germline V gene sequence: CDR1 LGHNT, CDR2 FRNRAP. CDR3 DNA sequence: TGTGCTAGTGGTTTCCGGACAGTAGGAGAGACCCAGTACTTC. The encoded protein is CASGFRTVGETQYF.

Only one count was recorded for this clone. J is TRBJ2-1 and V is TRBV30; TRBD2 matches 10 bases. The CDR3 sequence is 14 residues long. Germline values: CDR1 GTSNPN, CDR2 SVGIG (reference sequence). Trimming took 3 bases from V and 9 from J; bases not matched to a gene: 8. CDR3 in DNA: TGTGCCTGGAGAAAGCGGGGGGGCTGGGGTGAGCAGTTCTTC. It is translated as CAWRKRGGWGEQFF.

The genes are TRBV28 and TRBJ2-7; 10 bases map to TRBD1. The germline V gene encodes CDR1 MDHEN and CDR2 SYDVKM. The V and J ends lost 3 bases and 5 bases, in that order; junction bases with no gene match: 7. This CDR3 is 15 amino acids long. CDR3 residues: CASSLVGTGVHEQYF. Here the CDR3 DNA reads TGTGCCAGCAGTTTGGTTGGGACAGGGGTCCACGAGCAGTACTTC.

This clone came up a few times. The V call is TRBV19, the J call TRBJ1-5; TRBD1 matches at 8 bases. CDR1 is LNHDA, CDR2 SQIVND, per germline (reference sequence). The ends lost 9 bases at V and 5 bases at J; junction bases unmatched: 9. The CDR3 has 14 amino acids. CDR3 bases: TGTGCCAGCGATGACAGGGGTGTATATCAGCCCCAGCATTTT. Its translation: CASDDRGVYQPQHF.

CDR3 sequence reads: CASSVATAPYEQYF. The CDR3 nucleotides read TGTGCCAGCAGCGTGGCGACAGCGCCCTACGAGCAGTACTTC. The chain carries TRBV5-4 and TRBJ2-7; a possible D gene is TRBD1 (5 bases). The V end lost 4 bases, the J end lost 2 bases, and 13 bases lay between the germline ends. The CDR3 has 14 residues. Germline V lookup: CDR1 SGHNT, CDR2 YYREEE (reference sequence).

The CDR3 DNA is TGTGCCAGCAGCTACAGGGGCTCTGGAAACACCATATATTTT. Its translation is CASSYRGSGNTIYF. This chain joins TRBV7-8 and TRBJ1-3, with 7 bases identical to TRBD1. The CDR3 consists of 14 residues. Germline lookup yields CDR1 SGHVS and CDR2 FQNEAQ. After removal of 4 bases from V and 0 bases from J, the junction contained 0 bases not matched to a gene.

This chain uses TRBV7-9 with TRBJ2-3, with TRBD2 matching 13 bases. The CDR3 runs to 12 residues. V gave up 5 bases and J gave up 13 bases; unmatched junction bases: 3. The germline CDR1 and CDR2 sequences are SEHNR and FQNEAQ (reference sequence). The CDR3 here is CASSGTSGTKYF. DNA of the CDR3: TGTGCCAGCAGCGGGACTAGCGGGACCAAGTATTTT.

The chain joins TRBV6-5 to TRBJ2-7; weak D call: TRBD1 (5 bases). Germline CDR1 is MNHEY and CDR2 is SVGAGI. V shed 2 bases and J shed 2 bases, with 10 bases lying between them. The CDR3 has 14 residues. CDR3 sequence: CASSYRAGTYEQYF. CDR3 DNA: TGTGCCAGCAGTTACAGGGCAGGGACCTACGAGCAGTACTTC.

The rearrangement links TRBV11-2 to TRBJ1-5; TRBD1 might be the D (5 bases). The germline gives CDR1 SGHAT, CDR2 FQNNGV. V was cut by 2 bases and J by 2 bases, with 10 bases left in between. The CDR3 runs 15 residues. The CDR3 region has the DNA TGTGCCAGCAGCTTATACGGGGGTGGCAATCAGCCCCAGCATTTT. It translates to CASSLYGGGNQPQHF.

The chain joins TRBV6-6 to TRBJ1-2; 7 bases map to TRBD1. This CDR3 comprises 14 residues. The V gene's germline CDR1 is MNHNY and CDR2 SVGAGI (reference sequence). V lost 5 bases, J lost 8 bases, and 11 bases stayed unmatched. The CDR3: CASSRQGDLIGYTF. The CDR3 DNA reads as TGTGCCAGCAGTCGACAGGGAGACTTAATAGGCTACACCTTC.

The rearrangement links TRBV2 to TRBJ1-4; 9 bases align to TRBD1. CDR3 length equals 16 residues. CDR1 SNHLY and CDR2 FYNNEI come from the germline V gene. The V gene end was trimmed by 2 bases and the J gene end by 0 bases; junction bases not matched to a gene: 1. CDR3 sequence reads: CASSERTGATNEKLFF. CDR3 nucleotides: TGTGCCAGCAGTGAAAGGACAGGGGCAACTAATGAAAAACTGTTTTTT.

The V gene is TRBV13, the J gene TRBJ2-7; D is unresolved. Trimming removed 3 bases from V and 5 bases from J, with 8 bases in between. CDR3 length: 12 residues. The germline V gene encodes CDR1 PRHDT and CDR2 FYEKMQ (reference sequence). CDR3 residues: CASSFFQDEQYF. CDR3 DNA: TGTGCCAGCAGCTTTTTCCAGGACGAGCAGTACTTC.

This clone has a single count. The V and J genes are TRBV25-1 and TRBJ2-5, with D perhaps matching TRBD1 (6 bases). The germline V and J ends were trimmed by 8 bases and 2 bases, with 12 bases remaining between them. This CDR3 is 13 amino acids long. Germline V gene data show CDR1 as MGHDK and CDR2 as SYGVNS. The CDR3 DNA reads as TGTGCCAGCGGAACAGGGTCACAAGAGACCCAGTACTTC. It encodes CASGTGSQETQYF.

The V call is TRBV10-3, the J call TRBJ2-1; 7 bases are shared with TRBD1. This CDR3 has 13 amino acids. The junction had 2 bases not matched to a gene; V was cut back by 6 bases and J by 3 bases. CDR1 and CDR2 from the germline V gene are ENHRY and SYGVKD. The CDR3: CAIRQGIYNEQFF. The CDR3 DNA reads TGTGCCATCAGACAGGGGATCTACAATGAGCAGTTCTTC.

V and J are TRBV5-1 and TRBJ2-1, with D uncertain. Germline assignment: CDR1 SGHRS and CDR2 YFSETQ. CDR3 length: 13 amino acids. V was pared by 4 bases and J by 7 bases, with 12 bases between. In DNA, the CDR3 is TGCGCCAGCAGCCAATTTCCGGGTAATGAGCAGTTCTTC. This translates into CASSQFPGNEQFF. The full variable domain, completed using reference TRBV5-1 and TRBJ2-1, is KAGVTQTPRYLIKTRGQQVTLSCSPISGHRSVSWYQQTPGQGLQFLFEYFSETQRNKGNFPGRFSGRQFSNSRSEMNVSTLELGDSALYLCASSQFPGNEQFFGPGTRLTVL.

The chain combines TRBV25-1 with TRBJ2-3; unclear D gene. This CDR3 has 13 amino acids. Per the germline V gene, CDR1 is MGHDK and CDR2 is SYGVNS. Between the trimmed V and J ends, which lost 6 bases and 0 bases, there was a span of 7 bases. The CDR3 reads CASRLTSTDTQYF. DNA of the CDR3: TGTGCCAGCAGGTTGACTAGCACAGATACGCAGTATTTT.

This clone occurred once. V is TRBV5-1 and J is TRBJ1-1, with D perhaps TRBD1 (5 bases). V gave up 6 bases and J gave up 3 bases, with 18 bases separating them. The germline gives CDR1 SGHRS, CDR2 YFSETQ. This CDR3 has 15 residues. The CDR3 DNA reads TGCGCCAGCATCCAAGGATGGGGGGTGGACACTGAAGCTTTCTTT. The encoded protein is CASIQGWGVDTEAFF.

The chain couples TRBV15 to TRBJ2-7, with TRBD1 matching 8 bases. Germline CDR1 reads LNHNV; CDR2 reads YYDKDF (reference sequence). CDR3 size: 14 residues. V shed 5 bases, J shed 6 bases, and the junction held 9 bases outside the gene matches. The CDR3 reads CATSLTRTGPEQYF. The CDR3 DNA sequence: TGTGCCACCAGCCTTACCCGGACAGGGCCCGAGCAGTACTTC. Combining the CDR3 with reference TRBV15 and TRBJ2-7 gives the whole variable domain DAMVIQNPRYQVTQFGKPVTLSCSQTLNHNVMYWYQQKSSQAPKLLFHYYDKDFNNEADTPDNFQSRRPNTSFCFLDIRSPGLGDTAMYLCATSLTRTGPEQYFGPGTRLTVT.

The J gene is TRBJ2-7, the V gene TRBV4-1; 13 positions match TRBD2. The CDR3 spans 16 residues. V was clipped by 5 bases and J by 6 bases; unmatched bases: 10. From germline, CDR1 is MGHRA and CDR2 YSYEKL. The CDR3 DNA follows: TGCGCCAGCAGCGGTCCCGGGACTAGCGGGGCCCTCGAGCAGTACTTC. It specifies CASSGPGTSGALEQYF.

The gene calls are TRBV28 and TRBJ2-1, with a weak D call TRBD2 (6 bases). V lost 6 bases and J 0 bases, leaving 9 bases between the germline ends. CDR1 is MDHEN and CDR2 is SYDVKM in the germline V gene. This CDR3 region has 14 residues. The CDR3, as DNA: TGTGCCAGCAGCTCGGGGGTCTCCTACAATGAGCAGTTCTTC. Amino acids: CASSSGVSYNEQFF.

V and J are TRBV7-9 and TRBJ1-1; D not resolved. Trimming cost V 5 bases and J 1 base, with 11 bases left between them. Germline loops: CDR1 SEHNR, CDR2 FQNEAQ (reference sequence). This CDR3 is built from 14 residues. CDR3 protein: CASSPGLPNTEAFF. DNA for the CDR3: TGTGCCAGCAGCCCAGGACTTCCGAACACTGAAGCTTTCTTT.

The chain employs TRBV5-1 and TRBJ2-1; D is uncertain. The V end lost 7 bases, the J end lost 0 bases, and 14 bases lay between the germline ends. This CDR3 has 15 residues. Germline CDR1 and CDR2: SGHRS and YFSETQ. The CDR3 DNA is TGCGCCAGCTCCCCTGACTCCCGCTCCTACAATGAGCAGTTCTTC. Translation gives CASSPDSRSYNEQFF.

The genes are TRBV7-6 and TRBJ2-1; 7 bases are shared with TRBD2. CDR1 is SGHVS, CDR2 FNYEAQ, per germline. The junction had 4 bases not matched to a gene; V was cut back by 5 bases and J by 3 bases. The CDR3 has 14 residues. DNA for the CDR3: TGTGCCAGCAGCCCGCGGGACTACTACAATGAGCAGTTCTTC. Protein: CASSPRDYYNEQFF.

This clone appeared a few times. V and J are TRBV7-9 and TRBJ1-1; 7 bases map to TRBD1. V was clipped by 5 bases and J by 8 bases; unmatched bases: 23. CDR3 length: 18 amino acids. Germline V lookup: CDR1 SEHNR, CDR2 FQNEAQ (reference sequence). CDR3 DNA sequence: TGTGCCAGCAGCGTCCGTCCTCCGGGACAGCCCAGCCTCGACGAAGCTTTCTTT. Translated, it gives CASSVRPPGQPSLDEAFF.

V usage is TRBV5-4 and J usage is TRBJ2-1; the match to TRBD1 covers 8 bases. Trimming took 3 bases from V and 3 from J; bases not matched to a gene: 5. Per germline, CDR1 SGHNT and CDR2 YYREEE (reference sequence). The CDR3 consists of 15 residues. In DNA form, the CDR3 reads TGTGCCAGCAGCTCAAGGACAGGGAACTACAATGAGCAGTTCTTC. It specifies CASSSRTGNYNEQFF.

This clone was observed a single time. The V and J genes are TRBV11-2 and TRBJ1-2; D may be TRBD1 (6 bases). The V end was cut by 3 bases, the J end by 3 bases, with 14 bases between. The CDR3 totals 15 residues. Germline V gene sequence: CDR1 SGHAT, CDR2 FQNNGV. The DNA for the CDR3 is TGTGCCAGCAGCTTCCGGGACAAGTCTCACTATGGCTACACCTTC. Its protein product is CASSFRDKSHYGYTF.

The CDR3 coding sequence is TGTGCCAGCTCACCCGGACAGGGGTGGCACACTGAAGCTTTCTTT. It specifies CASSPGQGWHTEAFF. The chain couples TRBV18 to TRBJ1-1, with 9 bases that match TRBD1. This CDR3 is 15 amino acids long. Germline CDR1 reads KGHSH; CDR2 reads LQKENI. V dropped 3 bases and J dropped 3; count of bases not matched to a gene: 5.